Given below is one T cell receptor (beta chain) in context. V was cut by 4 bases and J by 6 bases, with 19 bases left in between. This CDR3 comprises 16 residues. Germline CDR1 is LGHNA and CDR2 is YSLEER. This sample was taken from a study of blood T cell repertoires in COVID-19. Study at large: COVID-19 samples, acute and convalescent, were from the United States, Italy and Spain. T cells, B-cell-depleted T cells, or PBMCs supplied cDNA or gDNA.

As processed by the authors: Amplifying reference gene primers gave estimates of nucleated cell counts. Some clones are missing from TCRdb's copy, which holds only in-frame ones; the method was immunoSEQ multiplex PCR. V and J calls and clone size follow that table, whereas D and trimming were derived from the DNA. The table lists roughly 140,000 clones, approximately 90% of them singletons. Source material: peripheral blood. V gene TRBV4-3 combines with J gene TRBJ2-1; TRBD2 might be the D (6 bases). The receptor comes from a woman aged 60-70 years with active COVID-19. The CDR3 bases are TGCGCCAGCAGCCGTTCGGGACTTGGGAGCATCAATGAGCAGTTCTTC. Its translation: CASSRSGLGSINEQFF.